This T cell receptor beta chain was sequenced for a study of early T cells in non-severe SARS-CoV-2 infection. The CDR3 loop spans 13 amino acids. The germline V gene has CDR1 SQVTM and CDR2 ANQGSEA. Trimming shortened V by 3 bases and J by 7 bases, and 15 bases separated the two germline ends. In regard to this clonotype: Being one base from a much bigger clone, this may be a read error.

In TCRdb, the 5' RACE reads were re-called with MiXCR into one record per CDR3 protein. Of about 70,000 distinct CDR3 sequences in the sample, under 15% are singletons; the top ten hold 1.3%. The receptor comes from an adult who was a healthcare worker with PCR-confirmed SARS-CoV-2 infection or an uninfected control (not recorded which). The sample was whole blood. This rearrangement joins TRBV29-1 to TRBJ1-2, with D maybe TRBD1 (5 bases). The CDR3, as DNA: TGCAGCGTTGACCGTGGGGGGTACTCTGGCTACACCTTC. Translated, it gives CSVDRGGYSGYTF.